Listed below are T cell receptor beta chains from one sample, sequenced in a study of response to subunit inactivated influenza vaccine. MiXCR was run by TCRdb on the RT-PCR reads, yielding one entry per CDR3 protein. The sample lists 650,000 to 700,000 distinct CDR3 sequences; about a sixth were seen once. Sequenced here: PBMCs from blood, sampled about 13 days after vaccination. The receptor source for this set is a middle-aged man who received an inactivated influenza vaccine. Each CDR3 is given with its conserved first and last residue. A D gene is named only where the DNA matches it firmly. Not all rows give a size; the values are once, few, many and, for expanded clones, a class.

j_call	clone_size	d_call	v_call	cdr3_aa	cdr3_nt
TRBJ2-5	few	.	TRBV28	CASSRVWMGETQYF	TGTGCCAGCAGCCGGGTATGGATGGGAGAGACCCAGTACTTC
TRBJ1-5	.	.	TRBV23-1	CASSQRSREEGQPQHF	TGCGCCAGCAGTCAAAGGAGCAGGGAGGAGGGTCAGCCCCAGCATTTT
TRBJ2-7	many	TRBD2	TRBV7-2	CASSRNSGNEQYF	TGTGCCAGCAGTCGCAATAGCGGGAACGAGCAGTACTTC
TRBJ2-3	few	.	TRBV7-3	CASSYGGRRTDTQYF	TGTGCCAGCAGCTATGGGGGGAGAAGGACAGATACGCAGTATTTT
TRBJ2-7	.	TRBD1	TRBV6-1	CASRDQGTGFFEQYF	TGTGCCAGCAGAGACCAGGGGACAGGTTTCTTCGAGCAGTACTTC
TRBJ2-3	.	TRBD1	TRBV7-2	CASSLGDRAIADTQYF	TGTGCCAGCAGCTTAGGGGACAGGGCTATTGCAGATACGCAGTATTTT
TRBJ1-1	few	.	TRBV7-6	CASSLEGPRVNTEAFF	TGTGCCAGCAGCTTAGAGGGCCCGAGGGTGAACACTGAAGCTTTCTTT
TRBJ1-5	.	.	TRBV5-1	CASSLGLPSNQPQHF	TGCGCCAGCAGCTTGGGTCTTCCTAGCAATCAGCCCCAGCATTTT
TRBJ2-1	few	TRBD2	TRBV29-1	CSVGRWVAGQDEQFF	TGCAGCGTTGGTAGGTGGGTAGCGGGACAAGATGAGCAGTTCTTC
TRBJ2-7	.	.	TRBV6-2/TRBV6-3	CASTPGRVPYEQYF	TGTGCCAGCACCCCGGGACGGGTACCCTACGAGCAGTACTTC
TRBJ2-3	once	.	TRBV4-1	CASSQVLRGGSTDTRYF	TGCGCCAGCAGCCAAGTCCTGAGGGGGGGGAGCACAGATACGCGGTATTTT
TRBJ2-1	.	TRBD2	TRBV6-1	CASRAQRLAGGEQFF	TGTGCCAGCAGAGCCCAAAGACTAGCGGGGGGTGAGCAGTTCTTC
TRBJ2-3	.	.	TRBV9	CASSVAGDFTDTQYF	TGTGCCAGCAGCGTAGCGGGGGATTTCACAGATACGCAGTATTTT
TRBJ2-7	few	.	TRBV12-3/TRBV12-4	CASRKRDGSYEQYF	TGTGCCAGCAGGAAAAGGGACGGATCCTACGAGCAGTACTTC
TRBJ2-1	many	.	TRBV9	CASSVAAEGEQFF	TGTGCCAGCAGCGTAGCAGCGGAGGGTGAGCAGTTCTTC
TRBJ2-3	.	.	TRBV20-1	CSARNTGYRDTQYF	TGCAGTGCTCGAAACACGGGGTATCGGGATACGCAGTATTTT
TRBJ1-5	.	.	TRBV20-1	CSARSGHNQPQHF	TGCAGTGCTAGGTCAGGACACAATCAGCCCCAGCATTTT
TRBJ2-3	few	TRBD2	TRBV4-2	CASSHYTGTTTDTQYF	TGTGCCAGCAGCCATTATACCGGGACTACTACAGATACGCAGTATTTT
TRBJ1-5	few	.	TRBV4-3	CASSQDVRTNQPQHF	TGCGCCAGCAGCCAAGATGTCAGGACGAATCAGCCCCAGCATTTT
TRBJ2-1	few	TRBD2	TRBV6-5	CASSYSGGGAGEQFF	TGTGCCAGCAGTTACTCTGGCGGGGGGGCCGGTGAGCAGTTCTTC
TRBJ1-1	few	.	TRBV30	CAWRFGGTEAFF	TGTGCCTGGAGATTTGGGGGCACTGAAGCTTTCTTT
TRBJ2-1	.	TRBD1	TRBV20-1	CSARRSGGRGNEQFF	TGCAGTGCTAGACGCTCAGGGGGCCGGGGGAATGAGCAGTTCTTC
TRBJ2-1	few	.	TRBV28	CASSSERAGASYNEQFF	TGTGCCAGCAGTTCCGAGCGTGCGGGGGCCTCCTACAATGAGCAGTTCTTC
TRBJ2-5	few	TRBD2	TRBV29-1	CSVAALAGPDDQYF	TGCAGCGTCGCCGCGCTAGCGGGACCCGATGACCAGTACTTC
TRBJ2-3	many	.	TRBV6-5	CASSYAANSDTQYF	TGTGCCAGCAGTTACGCGGCTAACTCAGATACGCAGTATTTT
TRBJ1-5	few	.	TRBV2	CASSENPLDNQPQHF	TGTGCCAGCAGTGAAAACCCTCTGGACAATCAGCCCCAGCATTTT
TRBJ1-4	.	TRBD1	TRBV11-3	CASTQGQGREKLFF	TGTGCCAGCACCCAGGGACAGGGACGCGAAAAACTGTTTTTT
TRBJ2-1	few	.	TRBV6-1	CATSPISYNEQFF	TGTGCCACCTCACCCATCTCCTACAATGAGCAGTTCTTC
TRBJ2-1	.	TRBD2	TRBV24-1	CATGGLAGGYNEQFF	TGTGCCACGGGTGGTTTAGCGGGAGGGTACAATGAGCAGTTCTTC
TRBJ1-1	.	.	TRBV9	CASSVAEGRIAFF	TGTGCCAGCAGCGTAGCTGAGGGGAGGATAGCTTTCTTT
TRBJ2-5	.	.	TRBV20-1	CSARGGLPRSREEDTQYF	TGCAGTGCTAGAGGCGGACTGCCTCGTTCGAGGGAAGAAGATACCCAGTACTTC
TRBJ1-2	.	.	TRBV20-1	CSARGDLDYGYTF	TGCAGTGCTAGAGGCGACTTAGACTATGGCTACACCTTC
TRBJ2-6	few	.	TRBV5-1	CASSLVAGQRFPGSDSGANVLTF	TGCGCCAGCAGCTTGGTAGCGGGACAGAGGTTCCCCGGATCTGACTCTGGGGCCAACGTCCTGACTTTC